Given below is one TCR beta chain in context. These data belong to a study of response to subunit inactivated influenza vaccine. MiXCR was run by TCRdb on the RT-PCR reads, yielding one entry per CDR3 protein. Here the sample spans about 540,000 distinct CDR3 sequences, 20% to 25% being singletons. The CDR3 spans 14 residues. V lost 6 bases to trimming and J lost 8 bases, with 19 bases between them. The data were also submitted as part of a second study, on T cells expressing NK-cell markers. As that report states: As the method of synthesis, 5'RACE template switching with UMIs yielded TCR beta cDNA. Sorted CD3+CD56+NKG2C+, CD3+CD56+NKG2C- and CD3+CD56-NKG2C+ T-cell subsets were beta-chain profiled.

The material was CD4+ T cells sorted from PBMCs, obtained approximately 12 days after vaccination. J is TRBJ1-2 and V is TRBV12-3 or TRBV12-4; D might be TRBD1 (6 bases). The source of this sequence is a man aged 45-60 years who received an inactivated influenza vaccine. CDR3 sequence reads: CASSPRRGSLGYTF. The DNA of the CDR3 is TGTGCCAGCAGCCCTCGGAGGGGGAGTCTCGGCTACACCTTC.